This TCR beta chain came from a study of CD8 T cells in Susac syndrome. Trimming removed 0 bases from V and 7 bases from J, with 12 bases in between. CDR1 and CDR2 from the germline V gene are SQVTM and ANQGSEA. CDR3 length equals 13 residues. Sequencing of TCR beta drew on CD8+ and CD4+ T cells from blood. The patients who served as multiple sclerosis controls were treatment-naive and had stable or active relapsing-remitting disease that fulfilled the revised McDonald criteria. TEMRA cells were enriched by FACS, while CD8+ and CD4+ T cells were obtained through a negative isolation that was performed magnetically. With random hexamers, 0.5 to 1 ug RNA was reverse transcribed. Amplification of TCR beta CDR3 used immunoSEQ multiplex PCR across 54 Vbeta and 13 Jbeta. TCRdb independently ran MiXCR on the immunoSEQ multiplex PCR reads; one entry per CDR3 protein. The sample yields 200,000 to 250,000 distinct CDR3 sequences, 80% to 95% seen once.

Sequenced sample: CD4+ T cells from PBMCs. V usage is TRBV29-1 and J usage is TRBJ2-5; D could derive from TRBD1 or TRBD2 (5 bases each). This clonotype was sampled from a human donor with multiple sclerosis. CDR3 amino acids: CSVEDTGLRTQYF. The CDR3 nucleotides are TGCAGCGTTGAAGATACGGGGCTGAGGACCCAGTACTTC.